The entry below gives a single T cell receptor beta chain sequence along with its context. The table came from immunoSEQ multiplex PCR; TCRdb's copy has only in-frame clones and leaves some out. The table lists 90,000 to 100,000 clones, approximately 82% of them singletons, with 1.5% to 2.5% in the top ten. The CDR3 runs 18 residues. Germline V lookup: CDR1 SNHLY, CDR2 FYNNEI. Germline trimming cut 6 bases from V and 0 bases from J; bases unmatched to any gene: 11. These data are taken from a study of control samples from healthy donors and cancer patients. The receptor comes from a man between 60 and 75 years old in good health. Material for sequencing was blood. The gene calls are TRBV2 and TRBJ2-7; 13 bases are shared with TRBD2. The CDR3 is CASRDGLAGDASSYEQYF. Here the CDR3 DNA reads TGTGCCAGCAGGGACGGACTAGCGGGGGACGCGAGCTCCTACGAGCAGTACTTC.